The clone carrying this TCR beta chain was recorded a few times. The study recruited people aged about 18 to 90 years across more than 20 US areas. Which cohort a participant joined came from the clinical history participants gave. This CDR3 is 12 amino acids long. The germline V gene encodes CDR1 SGHDN and CDR2 FVKESK. V shed 3 bases and J shed 11 bases, with 8 bases lying between them. This record comes from a study of blood T cell repertoires in COVID-19. Study-level background: Sources were T cells, B-cell-depleted T cells, or PBMCs; the material itself was cDNA or gDNA.

The repertoire was sequenced with immunoSEQ multiplex PCR; TCRdb's copy has only in-frame clones and lacks some. The sample lists roughly 250,000 clones, approximately 84% occurring once. This rearrangement joins TRBV14 to TRBJ1-6, with D perhaps TRBD1 (5 bases). The clonotype originates from a woman between 40 and 55 years old with acute COVID-19. Sample: PBMCs or T cells enriched from blood (not recorded which). The CDR3 loop reads CASSQGPPPLHF. The CDR3 nucleotides read TGTGCCAGCAGCCAGGGGCCTCCACCCCTCCACTTT.